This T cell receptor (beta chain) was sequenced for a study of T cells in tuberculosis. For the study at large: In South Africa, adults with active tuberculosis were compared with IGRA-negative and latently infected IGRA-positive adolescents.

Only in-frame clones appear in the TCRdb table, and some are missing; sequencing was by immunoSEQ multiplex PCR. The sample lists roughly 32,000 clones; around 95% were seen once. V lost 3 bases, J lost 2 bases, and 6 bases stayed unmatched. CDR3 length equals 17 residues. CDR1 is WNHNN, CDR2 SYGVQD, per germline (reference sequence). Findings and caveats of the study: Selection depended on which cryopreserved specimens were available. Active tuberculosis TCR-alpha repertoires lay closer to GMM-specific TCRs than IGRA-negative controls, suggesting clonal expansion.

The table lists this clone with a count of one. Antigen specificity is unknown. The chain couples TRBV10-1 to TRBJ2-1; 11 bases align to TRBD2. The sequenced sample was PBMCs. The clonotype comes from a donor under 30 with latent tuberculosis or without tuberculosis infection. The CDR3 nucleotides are TGCGCCAGCAGTGATAGGGGTAGCGGGAGGGCCTACAATGAGCAGTTCTTC. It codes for CASSDRGSGRAYNEQFF.